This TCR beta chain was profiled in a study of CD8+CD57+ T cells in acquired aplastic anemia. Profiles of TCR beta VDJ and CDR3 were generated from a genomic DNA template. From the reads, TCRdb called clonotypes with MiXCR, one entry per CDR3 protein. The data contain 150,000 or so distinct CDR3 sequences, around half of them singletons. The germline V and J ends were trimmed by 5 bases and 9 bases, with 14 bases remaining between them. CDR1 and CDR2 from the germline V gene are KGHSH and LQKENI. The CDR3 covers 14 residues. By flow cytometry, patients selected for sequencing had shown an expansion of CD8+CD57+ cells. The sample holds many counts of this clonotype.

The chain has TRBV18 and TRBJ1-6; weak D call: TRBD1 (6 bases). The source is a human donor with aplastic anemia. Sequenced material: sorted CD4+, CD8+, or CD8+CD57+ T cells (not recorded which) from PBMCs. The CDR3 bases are TGTGCCAGCTCATCAACAGGGAGTGGTTCACCCCTCCACTTT. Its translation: CASSSTGSGSPLHF. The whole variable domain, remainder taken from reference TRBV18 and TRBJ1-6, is NAGVMQNPRHLVRRRGQEARLRCSPMKGHSHVYWYRQLPEEGLKFMVYLQKENIIDESGMPKERFSAEFPKEGPSILRIQQVVRGDSAAYFCASSSTGSGSPLHFGNGTRLTVT.